The subject of this entry is one T cell receptor beta chain. The sample belongs to a study of blood T cell repertoires in COVID-19. Study background: PBMCs, B-cell-depleted T cells, or T cells were the source of the cDNA or gDNA that made up the material.

Per the study methods: Researchers report that nucleated cell counts were estimated from reference gene primer amplification. Using immunoSEQ multiplex PCR, the repertoire was profiled, and TCRdb retains in-frame clones only, with some absent. D and trimming were read from the DNA, whereas the V and J calls and clone size are those reported in that table. The sample lists 30,000 to 40,000 clones; around 89% were seen once. The germline V gene encodes CDR1 MDHEN and CDR2 SYDVKM. The V gene end was trimmed by 2 bases and the J gene end by 0 bases; junction bases not matched to a gene: 6. There are 16 residues in the CDR3.

Sample: peripheral blood. The chain has TRBV28 and TRBJ2-7; 8 bases fit TRBD2. This TCR came from a man in his sixties with active or convalescent COVID-19. In DNA form, the CDR3 reads TGTGCCAGCAGTTTAGGGACTAGTAAGCACTCCTACGAGCAGTACTTC. Translating it yields CASSLGTSKHSYEQYF.